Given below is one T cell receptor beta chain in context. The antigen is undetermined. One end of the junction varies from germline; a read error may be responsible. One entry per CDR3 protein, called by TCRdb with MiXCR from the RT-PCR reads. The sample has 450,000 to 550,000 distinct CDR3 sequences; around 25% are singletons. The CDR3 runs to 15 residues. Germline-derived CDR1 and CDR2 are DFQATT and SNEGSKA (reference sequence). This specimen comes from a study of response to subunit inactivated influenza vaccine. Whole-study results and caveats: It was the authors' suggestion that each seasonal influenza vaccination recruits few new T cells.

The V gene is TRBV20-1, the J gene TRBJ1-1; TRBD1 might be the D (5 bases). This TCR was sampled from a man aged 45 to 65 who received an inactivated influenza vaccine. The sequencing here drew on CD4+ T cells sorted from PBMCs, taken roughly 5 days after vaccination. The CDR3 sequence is CSARGWQGMNTEAFF. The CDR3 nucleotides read TGCAGTGCAAGAGGCTGGCAGGGAATGAACACTGAAGCTTTCTTT.